Shown below are 28 T cell receptor beta chains from a single sample sequenced in a study of post-analysis software for immune sequencing data. Study-level points and caveats: There were five or six TRBV segments more frequent in patients than controls, and TRBV5-6, TRBV5-1 and TRBV20-1 were among them.

These receptors' antigens are unknown. Included in the TCR beta cDNA libraries were unique molecular identifiers. Via MiXCR, TCRdb re-called the PCR reads, giving one row per CDR3 protein. This sample has hundreds of thousands of distinct CDR3 sequences, with 45% found just once. Sequencing was performed on blood. These receptors originate from a girl aged 10 to 17 with multiple sclerosis.

This clonotype was seen a handful of times. The rearrangement uses TRBV7-3 and TRBJ2-1; 7 positions match TRBD2. The V gene end was trimmed by 4 bases and the J gene end by 0 bases; junction bases not matched to a gene: 6. The germline gives CDR1 SGHTA, CDR2 FQGTGA. The CDR3 runs to 16 residues. The CDR3 nucleotides read TGTGCCAGCAGCTCCCTCTGGACTAGCTCCTACAATGAGCAGTTCTTC. Residues: CASSSLWTSSYNEQFF.

This clonotype came up a few times. The V and J genes are TRBV20-1 and TRBJ2-3; 10 bases align to TRBD2. V was pared by 0 bases and J by 5 bases, with 17 bases of the junction left unmatched. This CDR3 comprises 19 residues. The germline V gene has CDR1 DFQATT and CDR2 SNEGSKA (reference sequence). CDR3 sequence: CSARDQFAGAGGPIDTQYF. The DNA of the CDR3 is TGCAGTGCTAGAGATCAGTTTGCGGGAGCGGGAGGGCCGATAGATACGCAGTATTTT.

This clonotype was seen once. J is TRBJ2-1 and V is TRBV14; D remains ambiguous. The CDR3 contains 13 residues. Germline CDR1 reads SGHDN; CDR2 reads FVKESK. Trimming removed 6 bases at V and 10 bases at J, with 16 bases between. This chain's CDR3 is CASSPEIIGEQFF. Here the CDR3 DNA reads TGTGCCAGCAGTCCCGAGATTATAGGGGAGCAGTTCTTC.

The chain carries TRBV7-3 and TRBJ2-5; 10 bases line up with TRBD2. The CDR3 is made up of 16 amino acids. Germline values: CDR1 SGHTA, CDR2 FQGTGA. The J segment lost 2 bases and the V segment lost 5 bases, leaving 8 bases of the junction unmatched. In DNA, the CDR3 is TGTGCCAGCAGCCTCATAGCGGGAGGACCTCAAGAGACCCAGTACTTC. It is translated as CASSLIAGGPQETQYF.

V gene TRBV20-1 combines with J gene TRBJ1-1; D remains ambiguous. The germline V and J ends were trimmed by 5 bases and 1 base, with 17 bases remaining between them. Germline CDR1 reads DFQATT; CDR2 reads SNEGSKA (reference sequence). The CDR3 totals 15 residues. CDR3 amino acids: CSACPDWSGNTEAFF. CDR3 DNA sequence: TGCAGTGCTTGTCCCGACTGGTCAGGGAACACTGAAGCTTTCTTT.

The chain carries TRBV4-2 and TRBJ2-3; 12 bases match TRBD2. CDR1 and CDR2 from the germline V gene are LGHNA and YNFKEQ. The CDR3 extends over 17 amino acids. V was clipped by 3 bases and J by 2 bases; unmatched bases: 6. The chain's CDR3 is CASSQELAGGNTDTQYF. DNA of the CDR3: TGTGCCAGCAGCCAGGAACTAGCGGGAGGTAACACAGATACGCAGTATTTT.

The chain carries TRBV7-2 and TRBJ2-7, with TRBD2 identical over 10 bases. The CDR3 length is 15 residues. J was trimmed by 6 bases and V by 5 bases; bases with no gene match: 10. The germline V gene has CDR1 SGHTA and CDR2 FQGNSA. CDR3 amino acids: CASSIISGRTAEQYF. The CDR3 DNA reads as TGTGCCAGCAGCATAATTAGCGGGAGGACAGCCGAGCAGTACTTC.

The V gene is TRBV7-8, the J gene TRBJ2-1, with 8 positions matching TRBD1. V shed 4 bases and J 8 bases; nucleotides not matched to a gene: 13. The CDR3 totals 16 residues. In germline, CDR1 is SGHVS, CDR2 FQNEAQ. CDR3 protein: CASSSQRQGAGDEQFF. As DNA, the CDR3 is TGTGCCAGCAGCTCCCAAAGGCAGGGGGCGGGTGATGAGCAGTTCTTC.

The genes are TRBV20-1 and TRBJ1-2; maybe TRBD1 (6 bases). Germline V gene lookup returns CDR1 DFQATT and CDR2 SNEGSKA (reference sequence). This CDR3 region has 11 residues. The ends were cut back, 5 bases at V and 7 bases at J, with 11 bases in the middle. CDR3 DNA: TGCAGTGCTGGTACAGGGTTTGGCTACACCTTC. It encodes CSAGTGFGYTF.

The chain combines TRBV4-1 with TRBJ2-1, with 13 positions matching TRBD2. Trimming removed 4 bases from V and 9 bases from J; junction bases left unmatched: 9. Germline CDR1 MGHRA, CDR2 YSYEKL. The length of the CDR3 is 16 residues. In DNA, the CDR3 is TGCGCCAGCAGCCCGACTAGCGGGAGGTCCCGCGGTGAGCAGTTCTTC. Translation gives CASSPTSGRSRGEQFF.

Only a few counts were recorded for this clonotype. The rearrangement joins TRBV5-6 to TRBJ2-5, with 10 bases matching TRBD1. Germline CDR1 is SGHDT and CDR2 is YYEEEE. The CDR3 runs 14 residues. The V and J ends lost 0 bases and 4 bases, in that order; junction bases with no gene match: 0. In nucleotides, the CDR3 is TGTGCCAGCAGCTTGGGGGACAGGGGAGAGACCCAGTACTTC. Protein product: CASSLGDRGETQYF.

This clonotype was recorded a few times. This sequence joins TRBV20-1 and TRBJ2-1, with D possibly called TRBD1 or TRBD2 (5 bases each). The germline CDR1 and CDR2 sequences are DFQATT and SNEGSKA (reference sequence). The CDR3 has 13 amino acids. V gave up 6 bases and J gave up 2 bases, with 11 bases separating them. This CDR3 is CSALGRTYNEQFF. The CDR3 DNA follows: TGCAGTGCACTGGGACGGACCTACAATGAGCAGTTCTTC.

The chain uses TRBV7-8 and TRBJ2-5, with a possible D match to TRBD1 (6 bases). There are 15 residues in the CDR3. V gave up 1 base and J gave up 5 bases, with 14 bases separating them. Germline V gives CDR1 SGHVS, CDR2 FQNEAQ. This chain's CDR3 is CASSLEGRGWETQYF. The CDR3 region has the DNA TGTGCCAGCAGCTTAGAAGGCAGGGGCTGGGAGACCCAGTACTTC.

As concerns this clonotype: At one end the junction does not follow the germline gene, possibly because of a read error. The chain carries TRBV7-7 and TRBJ2-1; D unclear. The CDR3 is 15 amino acids. Germline V gene sequence: CDR1 SSHAT, CDR2 FNYEAQ (reference sequence). The CDR3 region is CASSLGYTNNNEQFF. The CDR3, as DNA: TGTGCTAGCAGCTTAGGCTACACTAACAACAATGAGCAGTTCTTC.

The chain employs TRBV12-3 or TRBV12-4 and TRBJ2-3, with D possibly matching TRBD2 (5 bases). The ends were cut back, 2 bases at V and 2 bases at J, with 20 bases in the middle. The CDR3 has 18 amino acids. The CDR3 loop reads CASSLRGSGLRNTDTQYF. The CDR3 bases are TGTGCCAGCAGTTTACGTGGGAGTGGTCTAAGAAACACAGATACGCAGTATTTT.

The rearrangement joins TRBV5-1 to TRBJ2-2, with 8 bases fitting TRBD1. V was pared by 4 bases and J by 2 bases, with 7 bases of the junction left unmatched. The CDR3 loop spans 16 amino acids. Germline V gene lookup returns CDR1 SGHRS and CDR2 YFSETQ. CDR3 nucleotides: TGCGCCAGCAGCGTGGGACAGGCAAAAAACACCGGGGAGCTGTTTTTT. Amino acids: CASSVGQAKNTGELFF.

J is TRBJ1-1 and V is TRBV29-1, with TRBD1 matching over 7 bases. Germline V gene lookup returns CDR1 SQVTM and CDR2 ANQGSEA. The CDR3 is made up of 13 amino acids. V lost 3 bases, J lost 0 bases, and 1 base stayed unmatched. The CDR3 protein is CSVEGQMNTEAFF. In DNA, the CDR3 is TGCAGCGTTGAGGGACAGATGAACACTGAAGCTTTCTTT.

The sample holds a few counts of this clonotype. This chain joins TRBV10-3 and TRBJ2-7; 10 bases are a match to TRBD1. The germline gives CDR1 ENHRY, CDR2 SYGVKD. CDR3 length equals 15 residues. Trimming at V came to 3 bases and at J to 7 bases, leaving 9 bases not matched to a gene. The CDR3 sequence is CAISEGDRGFGEQYF. The CDR3 DNA reads as TGTGCCATCAGTGAAGGGGACAGGGGTTTTGGTGAGCAGTACTTC.

V gene TRBV5-1 combines with J gene TRBJ2-7; the D is unclear. The length of the CDR3 is 15 residues. V lost 5 bases, J lost 0 bases, and 15 bases lay in between. Germline V lookup: CDR1 SGHRS, CDR2 YFSETQ. For the CDR3, the DNA is TGCGCCAGCAGACTACGGCAGGCCAGCTCCTACGAGCAGTACTTC. Its protein product is CASRLRQASSYEQYF.

This chain connects TRBV20-1 to TRBJ2-1, with 10 bases fitting TRBD2. This CDR3 is 16 amino acids long. Germline V gives CDR1 DFQATT, CDR2 SNEGSKA (reference sequence). Trimming removed 3 bases from V and 0 bases from J; junction bases left unmatched: 5. CDR3 sequence (DNA): TGCAGTGCTAGCCTAGCGGGAGTGGACTCCTACAATGAGCAGTTCTTC. Its protein is CSASLAGVDSYNEQFF.

The chain combines TRBV29-1 with TRBJ1-5; D is unclear. V was cut by 4 bases and J by 3 bases, with 16 bases left in between. CDR3 length: 15 amino acids. Germline V CDR1 and CDR2: SQVTM, ANQGSEA. DNA of the CDR3: TGCAGCGTTGCGAGGGCCGCGGGTGCCAATCAGCCCCAGCATTTT. Protein sequence: CSVARAAGANQPQHF.

The rearrangement links TRBV7-8 to TRBJ1-4; D uncertain. The CDR3 consists of 19 residues. V lost 5 bases, J lost 1 base, and 23 bases lay in between. The germline gives CDR1 SGHVS, CDR2 FQNEAQ. CDR3 in amino acids: CASSTHASEADGTNEKLFF. The CDR3 region has the DNA TGTGCCAGCAGCACACATGCCTCCGAGGCGGACGGAACTAATGAAAAACTGTTTTTT.

The chain has TRBV29-1 and TRBJ2-3, with unresolved D. V lost 4 bases, J lost 5 bases, and 13 bases lay in between. Germline V gives CDR1 SQVTM, CDR2 ANQGSEA. The CDR3 extends over 13 amino acids. CDR3 in DNA: TGCAGCGTTGCTCTGCGTTTATTAGATACGCAGTATTTT. This translates into CSVALRLLDTQYF.

The V call is TRBV7-9, the J call TRBJ2-5; TRBD2 matches 7 bases. Germline V gene data show CDR1 as SEHNR and CDR2 as FQNEAQ (reference sequence). The CDR3 spans 14 residues. Germline trimming cut 8 bases from V and 4 bases from J; bases unmatched to any gene: 10. The CDR3 region has the DNA TGTGCCAGCGACGGCGGGGGTAACAGAGAGACCCAGTACTTC. Protein product: CASDGGGNRETQYF.

This clonotype was seen more than once but under ten times. V is TRBV20-1 and J is TRBJ2-1; 7 bases map to TRBD2. The trim removed 2 bases at V and 0 bases at J, leaving 4 bases unmatched. The CDR3 runs 15 residues. CDR1 DFQATT and CDR2 SNEGSKA come from the germline V gene (reference sequence). The chain's CDR3 is CSARTLAVSYNEQFF. CDR3 DNA: TGCAGTGCTAGAACGCTAGCGGTCTCCTACAATGAGCAGTTCTTC.

This sequence joins TRBV5-1 and TRBJ2-1; D may be TRBD1 or TRBD2 (5 bases each). The germline V and J ends were trimmed by 4 bases and 5 bases, with 10 bases remaining between them. Germline CDR1 and CDR2: SGHRS and YFSETQ. The CDR3 runs 13 residues. The CDR3 is CASSIATDNEQFF. CDR3 sequence (DNA): TGCGCCAGCAGCATAGCGACAGACAATGAGCAGTTCTTC. The entire variable domain, with the rest obtained from reference TRBV5-1 and TRBJ2-1, is as follows: KAGVTQTPRYLIKTRGQQVTLSCSPISGHRSVSWYQQTPGQGLQFLFEYFSETQRNKGNFPGRFSGRQFSNSRSEMNVSTLELGDSALYLCASSIATDNEQFFGPGTRLTVL.

This clonotype came up many times. This chain connects TRBV29-1 to TRBJ2-5; the match to TRBD2 covers 8 bases. CDR1 SQVTM and CDR2 ANQGSEA come from the germline V gene. The CDR3 runs to 14 residues. The ends lost 0 bases at V and 5 bases at J; junction bases unmatched: 5. In DNA form, the CDR3 reads TGCAGCGTTGAAGATCTCGGCGGGAGGGAGACCCAGTACTTC. Its protein is CSVEDLGGRETQYF. Complete variable domain (other parts from reference TRBV29-1 and TRBJ2-5): SAVISQKPSRDICQRGTSLTIQCQVDSQVTMMFWYRQQPGQSLTLIATANQGSEATYESGFVIDKFPISRPNLTFSTLTVSNMSPEDSSIYLCSVEDLGGRETQYFGPGTRLLVL.

This clonotype was seen more than once but under ten times. The chain combines TRBV5-6 with TRBJ2-5; D might be TRBD1 (5 bases). CDR3 length: 18 amino acids. Between the trimmed V and J ends, which lost 1 base and 7 bases, there was a span of 26 bases. The V gene's germline CDR1 is SGHDT and CDR2 YYEEEE. CDR3 amino acids: CASSLTAKGQQLRRTQYF. CDR3 nucleotide sequence: TGTGCCAGCAGCTTGACCGCTAAGGGGCAACAACTCAGGAGGACCCAGTACTTC. Based on the CDR3 plus reference TRBV5-6 and TRBJ2-5, the full variable domain is DAGVTQSPTHLIKTRGQQVTLRCSPKSGHDTVSWYQQALGQGPQFIFQYYEEEERQRGNFPDRFSGHQFPNYSSELNVNALLLGDSALYLCASSLTAKGQQLRRTQYFGPGTRLLVL.